Below are 22 T cell receptor beta chains sequenced from a single sample in a study of OX40 agonist ivuxolimab in advanced cancers. Profiling relied on immunoSEQ multiplex PCR, and the TCRdb table lists in-frame clones only, not all of them. The sample has about 79,000 clones; more than 90% are singletons. The material sequenced was CD4+ or CD8+ T cells sorted from blood, taken in a trial of the OX40 agonist ivuxolimab. Source of these receptors: an adult with an advanced solid tumor such as melanoma, head and neck, liver or kidney cancer.

This clone was seen once. V is TRBV5-1 and J is TRBJ2-3; 10 nucleotides align to TRBD2. The trim removed 5 bases at V and 0 bases at J, leaving 3 bases unmatched. The length of the CDR3 is 15 residues. The V gene's germline CDR1 is SGHRS and CDR2 YFSETQ. The CDR3 spells CASRPGLASTDTQYF. The CDR3 coding sequence is TGCGCCAGCAGACCGGGACTAGCGAGCACAGATACGCAGTATTTT.

The J gene is TRBJ2-2, the V gene TRBV27; perhaps TRBD1 as D (8 bases). CDR1 is MNHEY, CDR2 SMNVEV, per germline (reference sequence). The CDR3 loop spans 15 amino acids. The V and J ends lost 8 bases and 5 bases respectively, with 18 bases between them. In DNA form, the CDR3 reads TGTGCCAGCGCACAGGGGGGGAGTTGGACCGGGGAGCTGTTTTTT. Protein product: CASAQGGSWTGELFF.

The chain is built from TRBV12-5 and TRBJ2-4, with unresolved D. V dropped 0 bases and J dropped 6 bases, with 15 bases sitting between them. CDR3 size: 16 residues. Germline CDR1 and CDR2: LGHNT and FRNRAP. The CDR3 DNA reads as TGTGCTAGTGGTTTGGTCCGCCTGGTCGGTGCAAACATTCAGTACTTC. Translating it yields CASGLVRLVGANIQYF.

The chain has TRBV10-1 and TRBJ2-3; maybe TRBD2 (6 bases). The CDR3 runs 12 residues. Per the germline V gene, CDR1 is WNHNN and CDR2 is SYGVQD (reference sequence). V was pared by 8 bases and J by 4 bases, with 10 bases between. The CDR3 bases are TGCGCCAGCTCGGGGACTGCAGATACGCAGTATTTT. It encodes CASSGTADTQYF.

CDR3 amino acids: CASSSHGAAEKLFF. For the CDR3, the DNA is TGTGCCAGCAGTTCTCACGGGGCCGCGGAGAAACTGTTTTTT. V gene TRBV28 combines with J gene TRBJ1-4, with a tentative D call TRBD1 (5 bases). The length of the CDR3 is 14 residues. Germline V lookup: CDR1 MDHEN, CDR2 SYDVKM. V lost 4 bases, J lost 11 bases, and 17 bases lay in between.

The chain links TRBV30 to TRBJ2-1; 8 bases match TRBD2. Germline trimming cut 2 bases from V and 5 bases from J; bases unmatched to any gene: 5. The length of the CDR3 is 14 residues. The germline V gene encodes CDR1 GTSNPN and CDR2 SVGIG (reference sequence). The CDR3 region is CAWSLGTRNNEQFF. The CDR3, as DNA: TGTGCCTGGAGTCTGGGGACTAGAAACAATGAGCAGTTCTTC.

The chain links TRBV7-2 to TRBJ2-5; the D gene is possibly TRBD1 (6 bases). Germline CDR1 and CDR2: SGHTA and FQGNSA. V was pared by 5 bases and J by 7 bases, with 17 bases between. The CDR3 has 14 residues. The CDR3 region is CASSQSRQVLTQYF. The DNA of the CDR3 is TGTGCCAGCAGCCAAAGTAGACAGGTCCTGACCCAGTACTTC.

The J gene is TRBJ2-1, the V gene TRBV28, with 8 bases matching TRBD1. This CDR3 comprises 16 residues. V shed 8 bases and J 3 bases; nucleotides not matched to a gene: 12. Germline loops: CDR1 MDHEN, CDR2 SYDVKM. The CDR3 DNA sequence: TGTGCCAGCCTTTTAAGGCAGGGGGCTGGCTACAATGAGCAGTTCTTC. As protein: CASLLRQGAGYNEQFF.

The chain recombines TRBV6-6 with TRBJ1-5, with TRBD1 as a possible D gene (5 bases). The length of the CDR3 is 15 residues. V was clipped by 5 bases and J by 3 bases, with 14 bases between them. CDR1 and CDR2 from the germline V gene are MNHNY and SVGAGI (reference sequence). CDR3 DNA: TGTGCCAGCAGTAGCGGGGCGGGGATCAATCAGCCCCAGCATTTT. Amino acids: CASSSGAGINQPQHF.

The chain employs TRBV10-3 and TRBJ2-7; 11 bases align to TRBD2. The CDR3 totals 15 residues. Germline trimming cut 5 bases from V and 2 bases from J; bases unmatched to any gene: 5. The germline gives CDR1 ENHRY, CDR2 SYGVKD. CDR3 in DNA: TGTGCCATCAGTAGACTAGCGGGACAACCCTACGAGCAGTACTTC. Its translation: CAISRLAGQPYEQYF.

The chain uses TRBV5-4 and TRBJ1-4; unclear D gene. The CDR3 loop spans 12 amino acids. Per germline, CDR1 SGHNT and CDR2 YYREEE (reference sequence). Trimming stripped 2 bases from V and 8 bases from J, with 7 bases between. The chain's CDR3 is CASSFGPEKLFF. CDR3 nucleotide sequence: TGTGCCAGCAGCTTTGGACCAGAAAAACTGTTTTTT.

The chain combines TRBV12-2 with TRBJ1-1; no DNA check was done on the table's D call, TRBD1. TRBV12-2 is a recognized pseudogene. This CDR3 contains 18 residues. The CDR3 coding sequence is TGTGCAAGTCGCCCCCCGGTGCTGGGGGCCCTAATGAACACTGAAGCTTTCTTT. Translated, it gives CASRPPVLGALMNTEAFF.

The chain is built from TRBV28 and TRBJ2-4; unclear D gene. Trimming removed 1 base from V and 2 bases from J, with 12 bases in between. Germline values: CDR1 MDHEN, CDR2 SYDVKM. The CDR3 is 16 residues long. The CDR3 DNA follows: TGTGCCAGCAGTTTATCCGGAAGTGGTACCAAAAACATTCAGTACTTC. Protein product: CASSLSGSGTKNIQYF.

The CDR3 region has the DNA TGCGCCAGCAGCTTGGATCCAGGGGGCGGGTTTGAAGCTTTCTTT. Residues: CASSLDPGGGFEAFF. The chain combines TRBV5-1 with TRBJ1-1; 8 bases match TRBD1. This CDR3 contains 15 residues. Per the germline V gene, CDR1 is SGHRS and CDR2 is YFSETQ. The trim removed 0 bases at V and 7 bases at J, leaving 8 bases unmatched. The whole variable domain, remainder taken from reference TRBV5-1 and TRBJ1-1, is KAGVTQTPRYLIKTRGQQVTLSCSPISGHRSVSWYQQTPGQGLQFLFEYFSETQRNKGNFPGRFSGRQFSNSRSEMNVSTLELGDSALYLCASSLDPGGGFEAFFGQGTRLTVV.

This clone occurred once. The V gene is TRBV2, the J gene TRBJ1-2; D remains ambiguous. This CDR3 has 14 amino acids. The V and J ends lost 3 bases and 2 bases respectively, with 10 bases between them. Germline CDR1 SNHLY, CDR2 FYNNEI. The CDR3 loop is CASSELGPNYGYTF. In DNA, the CDR3 is TGTGCCAGCAGTGAGCTAGGACCAAACTATGGCTACACCTTC.

This chain links TRBV6-5 with TRBJ1-3; unclear D gene. CDR3 length equals 15 residues. Germline V lookup: CDR1 MNHEY, CDR2 SVGAGI. V shed 6 bases and J shed 0 bases, with 12 bases lying between them. For the CDR3, the DNA is TGTGCCAGCAGAACCGGGCCAATCTCTGGAAACACCATATATTTT. Amino acids: CASRTGPISGNTIYF.

The chain combines TRBV29-1 with TRBJ2-7; D is uncertain. This CDR3 comprises 12 residues. CDR1 is SQVTM, CDR2 ANQGSEA, per germline. V shed 7 bases and J shed 1 base, with 11 bases lying between them. The CDR3 sequence is CSATDGSYEQYF. As DNA, the CDR3 is TGCAGCGCCACGGACGGGTCCTACGAGCAGTACTTC.

This clone was counted once. This sequence joins TRBV4-1 and TRBJ2-1, with D unresolved. Trimming shortened V by 1 base and J by 10 bases, and 17 bases separated the two germline ends. This CDR3 is built from 15 residues. CDR1 and CDR2 from the germline V gene are MGHRA and YSYEKL. CDR3 sequence (DNA): TGCGCCAGCAGCCAAGCGTTCCTTTTCGGACCCGAGCAGTTCTTC. Protein sequence: CASSQAFLFGPEQFF.

The chain has TRBV5-4 and TRBJ1-2, with no clear D. CDR3 length: 15 amino acids. The germline V and J ends were trimmed by 0 bases and 4 bases, with 13 bases remaining between them. Per germline, CDR1 SGHNT and CDR2 YYREEE (reference sequence). The CDR3 sequence: CASSLVAGSGYGYTF. The CDR3 nucleotides read TGTGCCAGCAGCTTGGTGGCGGGTTCAGGCTATGGCTACACCTTC.

V and J are TRBV6-5 and TRBJ1-1; TRBD1 agrees at 9 bases. The CDR3 has 14 residues. The trim removed 6 bases at V and 5 bases at J, leaving 7 bases unmatched. Germline loops: CDR1 MNHEY, CDR2 SVGAGI. The CDR3 sequence is CASSQQGAFTEAFF. The CDR3 DNA sequence: TGTGCCAGCAGCCAACAGGGGGCTTTTACTGAAGCTTTCTTT.

The chain is built from TRBV6-1 and TRBJ1-5; D remains unclear. The germline gives CDR1 MNHNS, CDR2 SASEGT. This CDR3 spans 13 amino acids. Deletions cut 7 bases from V and 3 bases from J, with 10 bases between. CDR3 DNA sequence: TGTGCCAGCAAGGTGTCCCCCAATCAGCCCCAGCATTTT. As protein: CASKVSPNQPQHF.

The V gene is TRBV2, the J gene TRBJ2-2; 12 nucleotides align to TRBD2. This CDR3 contains 16 residues. Per germline, CDR1 SNHLY and CDR2 FYNNEI. The junction had 6 bases not matched to a gene; V was cut back by 4 bases and J by 6 bases. The CDR3, as DNA: TGTGCCAGCAGTGGACTAGCGGGAGCGGGGGCCGGGGAGCTGTTTTTT. It translates to CASSGLAGAGAGELFF. The variable domain in full, completed from reference TRBV2 and TRBJ2-2, reads EPEVTQTPSHQVTQMGQEVILRCVPISNHLYFYWYRQILGQKVEFLVSFYNNEISEKSEIFDDQFSVERPDGSNFTLKIRSTKLEDSAMYFCASSGLAGAGAGELFFGEGSRLTVL.